These T cell receptor beta chains were read from a single sample in a study of human T cells and chemical hapten exposure. One entry per CDR3 protein results from TCRdb running MiXCR on the RACE reads. The sample lists some 80,000 distinct CDR3 sequences, 10% occurring once. This material consisted of whole blood, taken in connection with sensitization to the hapten diphenylcyclopropenone (DPC). These receptors all come from a woman in her thirties with alopecia areata. Some clones in this sample may be carry-over from other donors' samples. Both conserved end residues are part of each CDR3. The order of the fields is V gene, D gene, J gene, clone size, CDR3 protein, CDR3 DNA. D genes are given only for firm matches. For some rows the clone size is stated as once, few or many, or as a class when expanded; others skip it.

v_call: TRBV6-5; d_call: .; j_call: TRBJ2-2; clone_size: many; cdr3_aa: CASSYSLGNTGELFF; cdr3_nt: TGTGCCAGCAGTTACTCCCTAGGGAACACCGGGGAGCTGTTTTTT
v_call: TRBV4-1; d_call: .; j_call: TRBJ1-6; clone_size: .; cdr3_aa: CATEPAPGYNSPLHF; cdr3_nt: TGCGCCACCGAGCCGGCTCCAGGGTATAATTCACCCCTCCACTTT
v_call: TRBV5-1; d_call: TRBD1; j_call: TRBJ2-1; clone_size: many; cdr3_aa: CASSGSGQGGEQFF; cdr3_nt: TGCGCCAGCAGCGGGTCTGGACAGGGCGGCGAGCAGTTCTTC
v_call: TRBV20-1; d_call: .; j_call: TRBJ2-5; clone_size: .; cdr3_aa: CSARDPQRETQYF; cdr3_nt: TGCAGTGCTAGAGATCCCCAGAGGGAGACCCAGTACTTC
v_call: TRBV10-3; d_call: TRBD2; j_call: TRBJ2-7; clone_size: .; cdr3_aa: CAISPGLAGGPHEQYF; cdr3_nt: TGTGCCATCAGTCCGGGACTAGCGGGAGGGCCTCACGAGCAGTACTTC
v_call: TRBV3-1; d_call: .; j_call: TRBJ2-7; clone_size: many; cdr3_aa: CASSQAPGGAGYEQYF; cdr3_nt: TGTGCCAGCAGCCAAGCCCCGGGGGGCGCGGGTTACGAGCAGTACTTC
v_call: TRBV7-9; d_call: .; j_call: TRBJ1-1; clone_size: .; cdr3_aa: CASSFVGLPNTEAFF; cdr3_nt: TGTGCCAGCAGCTTCGTCGGCCTTCCGAACACTGAAGCTTTCTTT
v_call: TRBV12-3/TRBV12-4; d_call: TRBD1; j_call: TRBJ1-3; clone_size: .; cdr3_aa: CASSSSDRGDGNTIYF; cdr3_nt: TGTGCCAGCAGTTCCTCGGACAGGGGTGATGGAAACACCATATATTTT
v_call: TRBV5-1; d_call: .; j_call: TRBJ1-6; clone_size: .; cdr3_aa: CASSLTGDGRSPLHF; cdr3_nt: TGCGCCAGCAGCTTGACCGGCGACGGTCGATCACCCCTCCACTTT
v_call: TRBV20-1; d_call: .; j_call: TRBJ1-5; clone_size: many; cdr3_aa: CSARGTPSNQPQHF; cdr3_nt: TGCAGTGCTAGAGGGACCCCCTCTAATCAGCCCCAGCATTTT
v_call: TRBV20-1; d_call: .; j_call: TRBJ2-1; clone_size: many; cdr3_aa: CSALTLAGPQNEQFF; cdr3_nt: TGCAGTGCGCTGACCCTAGCTGGACCTCAAAATGAGCAGTTCTTC
v_call: TRBV6-5; d_call: .; j_call: TRBJ2-7; clone_size: few; cdr3_aa: CASSYFTTGYEQYF; cdr3_nt: TGTGCCAGCAGTTACTTCACGACCGGGTACGAGCAGTACTTC
v_call: TRBV24-1; d_call: .; j_call: TRBJ1-5; clone_size: many; cdr3_aa: CATSDAGWGGPQHF; cdr3_nt: TGTGCCACCAGTGATGCCGGTTGGGGTGGACCCCAGCATTTT
v_call: TRBV28; d_call: .; j_call: TRBJ2-7; clone_size: .; cdr3_aa: CASSPSGPYEQYF; cdr3_nt: TGTGCCAGCAGTCCGAGCGGACCCTACGAGCAGTACTTC
v_call: TRBV3-1; d_call: .; j_call: TRBJ1-4; clone_size: many; cdr3_aa: CASSRGRLNEKLFF; cdr3_nt: TGTGCCAGCAGCCGAGGAAGGTTGAATGAAAAACTGTTTTTT
v_call: TRBV16; d_call: TRBD1; j_call: TRBJ1-5; clone_size: .; cdr3_aa: CASSQRTGGSSNQPQHF; cdr3_nt: TGTGCCAGCAGCCAACGGACAGGGGGCTCTAGCAATCAGCCCCAGCATTTT
v_call: TRBV28; d_call: .; j_call: TRBJ2-7; clone_size: many; cdr3_aa: CASSTTDTYEQYF; cdr3_nt: TGTGCCAGCAGTACGACCGACACCTACGAGCAGTACTTC
v_call: TRBV6-5; d_call: .; j_call: TRBJ1-4; clone_size: many; cdr3_aa: CASRQGTEKLFF; cdr3_nt: TGTGCCAGCAGGCAGGGCACTGAAAAACTGTTTTTT
v_call: TRBV7-8; d_call: .; j_call: TRBJ2-3; clone_size: many; cdr3_aa: CASSLVGSRSDTQYF; cdr3_nt: TGTGCCAGCAGCTTAGTAGGATCCAGGTCCGATACGCAGTATTTT
v_call: TRBV6-6; d_call: .; j_call: TRBJ1-2; clone_size: many; cdr3_aa: CASSYPPTPYYGYTF; cdr3_nt: TGTGCCAGCAGTTATCCCCCGACACCCTACTATGGCTACACCTTC
v_call: TRBV27; d_call: .; j_call: TRBJ1-1; clone_size: few; cdr3_aa: CASSYWLERLKEAFF; cdr3_nt: TGTGCCAGCAGTTACTGGCTGGAAAGACTAAAAGAAGCTTTCTTT
v_call: TRBV11-2; d_call: TRBD1; j_call: TRBJ2-7; clone_size: .; cdr3_aa: CASSLSRGREQYF; cdr3_nt: TGTGCCAGCAGCTTATCCAGGGGGCGCGAGCAGTACTTC
v_call: TRBV20-1; d_call: TRBD1; j_call: TRBJ1-4; clone_size: many; cdr3_aa: CSATRDSREKLFF; cdr3_nt: TGCAGTGCTACCCGGGACAGCAGAGAAAAACTGTTTTTT
v_call: TRBV28; d_call: .; j_call: TRBJ1-1; clone_size: .; cdr3_aa: CASRVPRGYTEAFF; cdr3_nt: TGTGCCAGCAGAGTCCCCCGAGGTTACACTGAAGCTTTCTTT
v_call: TRBV20-1; d_call: .; j_call: TRBJ2-1; clone_size: .; cdr3_aa: CSARGQPSSYNEQFF; cdr3_nt: TGCAGTGCTAGAGGACAGCCAAGCTCCTACAATGAGCAGTTCTTC
v_call: TRBV27; d_call: TRBD1; j_call: TRBJ1-1; clone_size: .; cdr3_aa: CASRQGFYTEAFF; cdr3_nt: TGTGCCAGCAGACAGGGGTTTTACACTGAAGCTTTCTTT
v_call: TRBV6-1; d_call: .; j_call: TRBJ2-7; clone_size: many; cdr3_aa: CASRTLRGPYEQYF; cdr3_nt: TGTGCCAGCCGTACTTTGCGGGGTCCCTACGAGCAGTACTTC
v_call: TRBV7-2; d_call: .; j_call: TRBJ2-1; clone_size: few; cdr3_aa: CASSKRATDTASYNEQFF; cdr3_nt: TGTGCCAGCAGCAAGCGGGCTACGGACACCGCGTCCTACAATGAGCAGTTCTTC
v_call: TRBV6-2/TRBV6-3; d_call: TRBD1; j_call: TRBJ2-5; clone_size: many; cdr3_aa: CASSYPPGQAHGETQYF; cdr3_nt: TGTGCCAGCAGTTACCCCCCCGGACAGGCCCACGGGGAGACCCAGTACTTC
v_call: TRBV28; d_call: .; j_call: TRBJ2-7; clone_size: .; cdr3_aa: CASSFASYEQYF; cdr3_nt: TGTGCCAGCAGTTTTGCTTCCTACGAGCAGTACTTC
v_call: TRBV12-3/TRBV12-4; d_call: TRBD2; j_call: TRBJ2-1; clone_size: few; cdr3_aa: CASSPQGLAAYNEQFF; cdr3_nt: TGTGCCAGCAGTCCACAGGGACTAGCGGCGTACAATGAGCAGTTCTTC